This T cell receptor (beta chain) came from a study of technical replicates of blood from a few donors. Produced via immunoSEQ multiplex PCR; TCRdb's table is partial and in-frame only. The data hold some 79,000 clones, with about 91% observed a single time. Germline assignment: CDR1 SGHAT and CDR2 FQDESV (reference sequence). The CDR3 is 12 amino acids. Between the trimmed V and J ends, which lost 5 bases and 6 bases, there was a span of 10 bases. This receptor was identified in a human donor in good health. Some clones in this sample may be carry-over from other donors' samples. Sequencing was performed on T cells isolated from PBMCs. This sequence joins TRBV11-1 and TRBJ1-1, with D uncertain. The CDR3 is CASSANSPEAFF. The CDR3 nucleotides read TGTGCCAGCAGCGCGAATTCGCCTGAAGCTTTCTTT.